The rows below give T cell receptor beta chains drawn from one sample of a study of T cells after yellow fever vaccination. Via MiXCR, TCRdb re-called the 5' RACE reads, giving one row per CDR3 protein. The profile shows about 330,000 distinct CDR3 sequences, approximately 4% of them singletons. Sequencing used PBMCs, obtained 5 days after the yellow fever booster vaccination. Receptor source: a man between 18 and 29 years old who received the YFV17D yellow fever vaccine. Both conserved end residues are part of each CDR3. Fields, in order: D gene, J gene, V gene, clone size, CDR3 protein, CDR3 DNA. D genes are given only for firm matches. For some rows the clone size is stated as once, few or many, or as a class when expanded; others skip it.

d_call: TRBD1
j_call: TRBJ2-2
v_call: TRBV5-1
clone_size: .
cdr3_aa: CASSLGTDTGELFF
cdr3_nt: TGCGCCAGCAGCCTCGGGACAGACACCGGGGAGCTGTTTTTT

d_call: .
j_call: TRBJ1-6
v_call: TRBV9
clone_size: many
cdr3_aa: CASSRDGENSPLHF
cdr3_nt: TGTGCCAGCTCCCGGGACGGGGAGAATTCACCCCTCCACTTT

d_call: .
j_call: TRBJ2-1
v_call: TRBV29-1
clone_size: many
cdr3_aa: CSVEVEGGRNEQFF
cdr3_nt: TGCAGCGTTGAGGTCGAGGGGGGCCGCAATGAGCAGTTCTTC

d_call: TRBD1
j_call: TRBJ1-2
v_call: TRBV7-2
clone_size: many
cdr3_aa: CASSRSGTGIMGPSGYTF
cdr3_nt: TGTGCCAGCAGCCGATCCGGGACAGGTATAATGGGGCCAAGTGGCTACACCTTC

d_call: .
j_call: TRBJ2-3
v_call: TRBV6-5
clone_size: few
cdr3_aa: CASSYSISPHTQYF
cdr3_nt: TGTGCCAGCAGTTACTCGATCAGTCCGCATACGCAGTATTTT

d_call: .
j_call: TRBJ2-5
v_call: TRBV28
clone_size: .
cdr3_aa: CASLQGGAVETQYF
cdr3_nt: TGTGCCAGCCTACAGGGGGGGGCGGTGGAGACCCAGTACTTC

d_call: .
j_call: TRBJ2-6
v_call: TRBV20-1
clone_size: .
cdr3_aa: CSARDPGEHSGANVLTF
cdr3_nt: TGCAGTGCTAGAGATCCGGGGGAACATTCTGGGGCCAACGTCCTGACTTTC

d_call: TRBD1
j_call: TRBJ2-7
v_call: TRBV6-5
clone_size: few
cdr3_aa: CASSSTGTGSWYEQYF
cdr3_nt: TGTGCCAGCAGCTCGACTGGGACAGGGAGTTGGTACGAGCAGTACTTC

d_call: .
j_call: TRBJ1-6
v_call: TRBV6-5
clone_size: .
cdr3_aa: CASSYQTTVGSPLHF
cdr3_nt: TGTGCCAGCAGTTACCAGACGACAGTAGGCTCACCCCTCCACTTT

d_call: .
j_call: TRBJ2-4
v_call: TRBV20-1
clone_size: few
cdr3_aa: CSGSDRTKNIQYF
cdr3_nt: TGCAGTGGTAGTGACCGTACCAAAAACATTCAGTACTTC

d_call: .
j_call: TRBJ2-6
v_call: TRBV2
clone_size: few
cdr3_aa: CASSWAVSGANVLTF
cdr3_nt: TGTGCCAGCAGTTGGGCGGTCTCTGGGGCCAACGTCCTGACTTTC

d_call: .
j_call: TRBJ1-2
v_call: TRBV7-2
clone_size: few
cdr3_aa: CASSLARGAGYTF
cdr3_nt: TGTGCCAGCAGCTTAGCGCGGGGGGCGGGCTACACCTTC

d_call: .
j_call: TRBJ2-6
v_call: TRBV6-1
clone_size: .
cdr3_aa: CASSGLAGANVLTF
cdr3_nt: TGTGCCAGCAGTGGACTAGCTGGGGCCAACGTCCTGACTTTC

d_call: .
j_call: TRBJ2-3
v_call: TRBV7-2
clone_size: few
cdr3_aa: CASSLAGRSDTQYF
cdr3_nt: TGTGCCAGCAGCTTAGCGGGGAGGTCAGATACGCAGTATTTT

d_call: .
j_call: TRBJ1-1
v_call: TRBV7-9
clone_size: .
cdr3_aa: CASSSQGRGLAEAFF
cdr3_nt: TGTGCCAGCAGCTCCCAAGGGAGGGGGTTGGCTGAAGCTTTCTTT